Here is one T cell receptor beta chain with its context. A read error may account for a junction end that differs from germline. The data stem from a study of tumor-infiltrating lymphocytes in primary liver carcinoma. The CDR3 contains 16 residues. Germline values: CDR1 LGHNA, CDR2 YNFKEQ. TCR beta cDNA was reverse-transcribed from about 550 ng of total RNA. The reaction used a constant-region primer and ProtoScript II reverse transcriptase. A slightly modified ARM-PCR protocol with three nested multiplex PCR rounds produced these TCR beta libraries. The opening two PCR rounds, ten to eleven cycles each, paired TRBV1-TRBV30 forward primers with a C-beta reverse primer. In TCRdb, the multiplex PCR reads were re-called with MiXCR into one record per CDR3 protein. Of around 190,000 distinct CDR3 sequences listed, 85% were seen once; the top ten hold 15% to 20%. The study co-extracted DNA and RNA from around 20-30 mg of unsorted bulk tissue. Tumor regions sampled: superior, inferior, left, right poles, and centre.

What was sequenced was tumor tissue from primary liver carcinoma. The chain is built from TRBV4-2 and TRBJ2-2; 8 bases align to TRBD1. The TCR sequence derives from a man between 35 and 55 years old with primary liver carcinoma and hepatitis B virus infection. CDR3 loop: CASSQAGQGGTGKLLF. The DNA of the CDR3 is TGTGCCAGCAGCCAAGCCGGACAGGGCGGCACCGGGAAGCTGTTATTT.